One and the same sample provided the 14 T cell receptor beta chains below, sequenced in a study of blood T cell repertoires in COVID-19. Profiled with immunoSEQ multiplex PCR; TCRdb holds only in-frame clones, not every one. The data hold roughly 120,000 clones, with around three quarters observed a single time. The sample consisted of peripheral blood. These receptors all come from a man aged 70 or older with acute or convalescent COVID-19.

CDR3 in DNA: TGTGCCAGCAGTCTTACTAACAATGAGCAGTTCTTC. Its protein is CASSLTNNEQFF. This chain connects TRBV3-1 (or the pseudogene TRBV3-2) to TRBJ2-1; D gene unclear. The ends were cut back, 6 bases at V and 5 bases at J, with 8 bases in the middle. Germline V gene lookup returns CDR1 LGHDT and CDR2 YNNKEL (reference sequence). This CDR3 is 12 amino acids long.

This chain connects TRBV5-1 to TRBJ2-7; 8 positions match TRBD1. J lost 6 bases, V lost 3 bases, and 8 bases had no gene match. The CDR3 totals 14 residues. CDR1 SGHRS and CDR2 YFSETQ come from the germline V gene. The CDR3, as DNA: TGCGCCAGCAGCTATATGACAGGGGATGGCGAGCAGTACTTC. Translated, it gives CASSYMTGDGEQYF.

This clone was detected once. The CDR3 is CSASAETGPGNTIYF. The CDR3 DNA sequence: TGCAGTGCTAGTGCCGAGACAGGGCCTGGAAACACCATATATTTT. The rearrangement links TRBV20-1 to TRBJ1-3; TRBD1 matches at 7 bases. The J segment lost 2 bases and the V segment lost 3 bases, leaving 7 bases of the junction unmatched. The CDR3 extends over 15 amino acids. The germline V gene encodes CDR1 DFQATT and CDR2 SNEGSKA (reference sequence).

The V and J genes are TRBV18 and TRBJ2-2; 11 bases match TRBD2. CDR3 length equals 16 residues. Germline CDR1 is KGHSH and CDR2 is LQKENI. Trimming took 3 bases from V and 6 from J; bases not matched to a gene: 6. CDR3 sequence reads: CASSPSLAGGAGELFF. The CDR3 DNA reads as TGTGCCAGCTCACCTTCCCTAGCGGGAGGTGCCGGGGAGCTGTTTTTT.

V gene TRBV11-1 combines with J gene TRBJ2-2, with 8 bases identical to TRBD1. The length of the CDR3 is 14 residues. Germline CDR1 SGHAT, CDR2 FQDESV (reference sequence). V shed 3 bases and J 8 bases; nucleotides not matched to a gene: 5. In nucleotides, the CDR3 is TGTGCCAGCAGCTTGCAGGGGGCGGCGGGGGAGCTGTTTTTT. Residues: CASSLQGAAGELFF.

The V and J genes are TRBV11-3 and TRBJ2-2; TRBD2 matches 7 bases. The trim removed 7 bases at V and 8 bases at J, leaving 16 bases unmatched. CDR3 size: 16 residues. CDR1 is SGHNT and CDR2 is YENEEA in the germline V gene. The CDR3 loop reads CASTTSRGAGVGELFF. CDR3 sequence (DNA): TGTGCCAGCACCACCTCCCGCGGCGCGGGGGTGGGGGAGCTGTTTTTT.

This clone was observed a few times. The chain combines TRBV3-1 (or the pseudogene TRBV3-2) with TRBJ2-7; D not resolved. The CDR3 spans 15 residues. Germline V CDR1 and CDR2: LGHDT, YNNKEL (reference sequence). V gave up 0 bases and J gave up 2 bases, with 11 bases separating them. The CDR3 DNA reads TGTGCCAGCAGCCAAGACGGTAGCCCTGCCTACGAGCAGTACTTC. This translates into CASSQDGSPAYEQYF.

This chain uses TRBV3-1 (or the pseudogene TRBV3-2) with TRBJ2-6, with D possibly TRBD1 on 5 matching bases. Trimming stripped 1 base from V and 0 bases from J, with 7 bases between. The CDR3 has 16 amino acids. Germline V CDR1 and CDR2: LGHDT, YNNKEL (reference sequence). The CDR3, as DNA: TGTGCCAGCAGCCAAGGACAGCTCTCTGGGGCCAACGTCCTGACTTTC. Amino acids: CASSQGQLSGANVLTF.

The count of this clone is one. The CDR3 nucleotides are TGTGCCAGCAGCCACCCCAGGGGAGTAGGCTATGGCTACACCTTC. Translation: CASSHPRGVGYGYTF. The chain combines TRBV5-6 with TRBJ1-2; TRBD1 is a possible D gene (6 bases). The V end lost 4 bases, the J end lost 4 bases, and 17 bases lay between the germline ends. The CDR3 contains 15 residues. Germline values: CDR1 SGHDT, CDR2 YYEEEE.

The V call is TRBV5-1, the J call TRBJ2-5; possible D gene TRBD2, 7 bases. Germline V gene sequence: CDR1 SGHRS, CDR2 YFSETQ. Trimming left V 4 bases short and J 5 bases short, with 12 bases between. The CDR3 has 13 residues. CDR3 sequence (DNA): TGCGCCAGCAGCAGGGGGGGGAGTGAGACCCAGTACTTC. Protein sequence: CASSRGGSETQYF.

V usage is TRBV5-8 and J usage is TRBJ2-7, with 14 nucleotides matching TRBD2. V trimming: 1 base; J trimming: 6 bases; junction bases outside the gene matches: 3. The CDR3 extends over 15 amino acids. The germline gives CDR1 SGHTS, CDR2 YDEGEE. CDR3 protein: CASSLRTSGRSEQYF. Written as DNA, the CDR3 is TGTGCCAGCAGCTTGCGGACTAGCGGGAGGAGCGAGCAGTACTTC.

The gene calls are TRBV7-9 and TRBJ1-1; 7 bases line up with TRBD1. Trimming cost V 5 bases and J 5 bases; bases outside gene matches: 11. The CDR3 extends over 15 amino acids. The germline V gene encodes CDR1 SEHNR and CDR2 FQNEAQ (reference sequence). CDR3 coding DNA: TGTGCCAGCAGCCAGATTCCGGGACAGAAGACTGAAGCTTTCTTT. Translation: CASSQIPGQKTEAFF.

J is TRBJ2-7 and V is TRBV7-9, with a weak D call TRBD2 (6 bases). This CDR3 has 12 residues. CDR1 SEHNR and CDR2 FQNEAQ come from the germline V gene (reference sequence). The V end lost 3 bases, the J end lost 6 bases, and 9 bases lay between the germline ends. The CDR3 is CASSFGGREQYF. In DNA form, the CDR3 reads TGTGCCAGCAGCTTCGGAGGGCGCGAGCAGTACTTC.

This clone appeared a single time. The gene calls are TRBV7-2 and TRBJ1-2; a possible D gene is TRBD1 (6 bases). The CDR3 runs 14 residues. Trimming removed 5 bases at V and 4 bases at J, with 14 bases between. Germline lookup yields CDR1 SGHTA and CDR2 FQGNSA. The CDR3 is CASSPGGAIYGYTF. CDR3 nucleotides: TGTGCCAGCAGCCCTGGGGGGGCTATCTATGGCTACACCTTC.